Listed below are T cell receptor beta chains from one sample, sequenced in a study of identical twins. MiXCR, applied by TCRdb to the 5' RACE reads, yields one record per CDR3 protein. The sample shows 500,000 or so distinct CDR3 sequences, about 14% of them seen only once. These data were likewise used in another study, on yellow fever vaccine responses in identical twins.

Sequencing was done on a sample of CD4+ T cells sorted from blood. The source is a woman between 18 and 29 years old in good health. CDR3s include the opening cysteine and the closing phenylalanine or tryptophan. D genes are given only for firm matches. Expanded clones get a size class; other rows say once, few or many, or leave the size out.

.	TRBV20-1	TRBJ2-5	few	TGCAGTGCCCCTATGACTAGGTCTCAGCAAGAGACCCAGTACTTC	CSAPMTRSQQETQYF
.	TRBV29-1	TRBJ1-1	.	TGCAGCGTGGAAGCAGGGTTTAAAGCTTTCTTT	CSVEAGFKAFF
.	TRBV7-9	TRBJ1-5	many	TGTGCCAGCAGCTTAGGTGGGGCTCAGCCCCAGCATTTT	CASSLGGAQPQHF
.	TRBV12-3/TRBV12-4	TRBJ2-5	once	TGTGCCAGCAGTTTGGGAGACCCGAGGGAGACCCAGTACTTC	CASSLGDPRETQYF
TRBD1	TRBV7-2	TRBJ2-5	.	TGTGCCAGCAGCCCCAACACAGGGGTTGGGGAGACCCAGTACTTC	CASSPNTGVGETQYF
.	TRBV29-1	TRBJ2-1	.	TGCAGCGTTGAGGGCCGGGATACGCAGTTCTTC	CSVEGRDTQFF
.	TRBV19	TRBJ2-6	.	TGTGCCAGTAATAGGCAGAGCGAGAGCAACGTCCTGACTTTC	CASNRQSESNVLTF
TRBD1	TRBV28	TRBJ2-7	.	TGTGCCAGCACCACCTTTGGGACAGGGTATTACGAGCAGTACTTC	CASTTFGTGYYEQYF
TRBD1	TRBV6-1	TRBJ2-7	few	TGTGCCAGCCGTATAGGGACAGGATCCTACGAGCAGTACTTC	CASRIGTGSYEQYF
.	TRBV5-5	TRBJ2-7	.	TGTGCCAGCAGCAACGGACAGCCCCCCTACGAGCAGTACTTC	CASSNGQPPYEQYF
TRBD1	TRBV10-3	TRBJ2-6	.	TGTGCCATCAGTGGCCCCAACCGGGACAGGGCCAACTCTGGGGCCAACGTCCTGACTTTC	CAISGPNRDRANSGANVLTF
.	TRBV30	TRBJ2-1	.	TGTGCCTGGAACACAGGCACTGAGCAGTTCTTC	CAWNTGTEQFF
.	TRBV20-1	TRBJ2-5	.	TGCAGTGCCGTTATGGGGACCCAAGAGACCCAGTACTTC	CSAVMGTQETQYF
.	TRBV29-1	TRBJ2-1	few	TGCAGCGTTGAGTCTGGCTCCAATGAGCAGTTCTTC	CSVESGSNEQFF
.	TRBV3-1	TRBJ1-5	few	TGTGCCAGCAGCCGTGACAGGTCCGGTCAGCCCCAGCATTTT	CASSRDRSGQPQHF
.	TRBV27	TRBJ1-5	few	TGTGCCAGCAGTTTATCGGTTGTTCAGCCCCAGCATTTT	CASSLSVVQPQHF
.	TRBV20-1	TRBJ1-5	.	TGCAGTGCTAGGGGCGTAGGGAGCCAGCCCCAGCATTTT	CSARGVGSQPQHF
TRBD2	TRBV11-2	TRBJ2-5	few	TGTGCCAGCAGCCACAGACTAGCGGGGGAGTACCAAGAGACCCAGTACTTC	CASSHRLAGEYQETQYF
TRBD1	TRBV15	TRBJ2-1	.	TGTGCCACCAGCAGAAGGACAGGGGGCACGAGCTCCTACAATGAGCAGTTCTTC	CATSRRTGGTSSYNEQFF
.	TRBV7-6	TRBJ2-3	few	TGTGCCAGCAGCGCCAGACCTAGGGGAGATACGCAGTATTTT	CASSARPRGDTQYF
TRBD2	TRBV7-2	TRBJ2-1	.	TGTGCCAGCAGCTTAGAGGCTAGCGGGACCAATGAGCAGTTCTTC	CASSLEASGTNEQFF
TRBD2	TRBV5-1	TRBJ2-1	.	TGCGCCAGCAGCTTGGTTCTTAGCGGGACAAATGAGCAGTTCTTC	CASSLVLSGTNEQFF
TRBD1	TRBV4-1	TRBJ1-1	.	TGCGCCAGCAGCCCCGGGACAGGAAGGGGCACTGAAGCTTTCTTT	CASSPGTGRGTEAFF
TRBD2	TRBV15	TRBJ2-3	few	TGTGCCACCAGCAGAGATAACAGCGGGACCACAGATACGCAGTATTTT	CATSRDNSGTTDTQYF
TRBD2	TRBV7-2	TRBJ2-7	many	TGTGCCAGCAGCTTAGGTGCTAGCGGGAGCTCCTACGAGCAGTACTTC	CASSLGASGSSYEQYF
.	TRBV10-3	TRBJ2-2	few	TGTGCCATCCAGCGAGGTTCGAGCACCGGGGAGCTGTTTTTT	CAIQRGSSTGELFF
.	TRBV7-9	TRBJ2-4	.	TGTGCCAGCAGCTTAGTCCCAGGGACCAAAAACATTCAGTACTTC	CASSLVPGTKNIQYF
TRBD1	TRBV6-2/TRBV6-3	TRBJ2-3	.	TGTGCCACCTACAGGGGTACAGATACGCAGTATTTT	CATYRGTDTQYF
TRBD2	TRBV7-2	TRBJ2-7	few	TGTGCCAGCAGCTTTGGCGGGGGGCCCTACGAGCAGTACTTC	CASSFGGGPYEQYF
.	TRBV7-2	TRBJ2-1	few	TGTGCCGCGGGTACGGTGAGGAATGAGCAGTTCTTC	CAAGTVRNEQFF
TRBD1	TRBV25-1	TRBJ2-1	many	TGTGCCAGCAGTGAATTGGGACAGGGCGACAATGAGCAGTTCTTC	CASSELGQGDNEQFF
TRBD1	TRBV28	TRBJ1-1	.	TGTGCCAGCAGTCCGGGACAGTGGATGGCTGAAGCTTTCTTT	CASSPGQWMAEAFF
TRBD2	TRBV9	TRBJ2-3	.	TGTGCCAGCAGCGACCGACTAGCGGGTTTCACAGATACGCAGTATTTT	CASSDRLAGFTDTQYF
.	TRBV7-3	TRBJ2-7	few	TGTGCCAGCAGCTACCACCGCAGGGACTACGAGCAGTACTTC	CASSYHRRDYEQYF
.	TRBV18	TRBJ2-7	.	TGTGCCAGCTCACCAAAGGTTCGAGCGACCCACGAGCAGTACTTC	CASSPKVRATHEQYF
.	TRBV20-1	TRBJ2-7	.	TGCAGTGCTAGAGCCCGCGGATACGAGCAGTACTTC	CSARARGYEQYF
TRBD1	TRBV15	TRBJ2-7	few	TGTGCCACCAGCAGCGACGGGACAGGGGTATGGGAGCAGTACTTC	CATSSDGTGVWEQYF
TRBD1	TRBV19	TRBJ2-7	few	TGTGCCAGTAGTATCGGGCCGGGACAGGTCTACGAGCAGTACTTC	CASSIGPGQVYEQYF
.	TRBV12-3/TRBV12-4	TRBJ2-1	many	TGTGCCAGCAGTTTTCTCGGCTCCTACAATGAGCAGTTCTTC	CASSFLGSYNEQFF
TRBD2	TRBV7-9	TRBJ2-1	.	TGTGCCAGCAGCTTAGGTAGCGGGGTATTCAATGAGCAGTTCTTC	CASSLGSGVFNEQFF